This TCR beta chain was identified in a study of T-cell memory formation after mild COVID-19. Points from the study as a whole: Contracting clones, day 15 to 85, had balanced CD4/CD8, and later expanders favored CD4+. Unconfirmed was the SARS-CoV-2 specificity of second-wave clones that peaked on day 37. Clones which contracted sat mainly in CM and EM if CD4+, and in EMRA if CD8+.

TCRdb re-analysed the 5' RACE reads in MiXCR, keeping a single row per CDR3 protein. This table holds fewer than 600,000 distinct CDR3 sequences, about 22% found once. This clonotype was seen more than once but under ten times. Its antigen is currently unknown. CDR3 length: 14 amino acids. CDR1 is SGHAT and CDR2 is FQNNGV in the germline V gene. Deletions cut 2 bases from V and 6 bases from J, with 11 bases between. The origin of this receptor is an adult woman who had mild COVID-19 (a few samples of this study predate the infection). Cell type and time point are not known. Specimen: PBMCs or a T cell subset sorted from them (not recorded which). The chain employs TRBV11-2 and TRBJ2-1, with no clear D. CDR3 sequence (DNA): TGTGCCAGCAGCTTATACCTGGGCGCCAATGAGCAGTTCTTC. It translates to CASSLYLGANEQFF.